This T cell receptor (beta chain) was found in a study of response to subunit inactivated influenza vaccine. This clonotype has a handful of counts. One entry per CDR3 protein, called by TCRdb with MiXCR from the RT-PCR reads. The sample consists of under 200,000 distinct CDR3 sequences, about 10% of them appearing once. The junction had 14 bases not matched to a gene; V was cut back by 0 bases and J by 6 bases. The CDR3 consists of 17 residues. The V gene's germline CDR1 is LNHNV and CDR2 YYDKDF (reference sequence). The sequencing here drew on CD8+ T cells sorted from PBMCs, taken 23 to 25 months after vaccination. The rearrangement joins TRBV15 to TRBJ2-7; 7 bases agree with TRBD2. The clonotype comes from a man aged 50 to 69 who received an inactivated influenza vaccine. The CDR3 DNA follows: TGTGCCACCAGCAGAGATCGTTTCGTCGGGAGGATAGCCGAGCAGTACTTC. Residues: CATSRDRFVGRIAEQYF.